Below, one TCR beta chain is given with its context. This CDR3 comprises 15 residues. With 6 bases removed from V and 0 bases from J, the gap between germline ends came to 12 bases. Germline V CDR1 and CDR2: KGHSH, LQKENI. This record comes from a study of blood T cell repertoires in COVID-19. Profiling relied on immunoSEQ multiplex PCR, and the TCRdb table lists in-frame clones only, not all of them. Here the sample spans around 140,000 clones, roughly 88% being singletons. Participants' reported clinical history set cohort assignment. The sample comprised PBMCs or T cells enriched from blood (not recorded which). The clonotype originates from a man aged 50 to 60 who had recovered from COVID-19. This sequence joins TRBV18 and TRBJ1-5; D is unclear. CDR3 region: CASSRADSSNQPQHF. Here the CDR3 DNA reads TGTGCCAGCTCCCGAGCGGACTCTAGCAATCAGCCCCAGCATTTT.